Below are 8 T cell receptor beta chains sequenced from a single sample in a study of blood T cell repertoires in COVID-19 (dated by TCRdb to about 2020). The library was obtained by the immunoSEQ multiplex PCR assay. Imported from immuneACCESS, the table was reduced by TCRdb to in-frame sequences with V and J called. These copies leave out some clones; in studies compared against another copy, an unresolved V gene accounts for under half, and the cause of the remainder is not known. The sample table records a few hundred thousand clones; nearly 90% of these occur just once. The ten largest account for roughly 16% of the sample. Sequencing was done on a sample of PBMCs or T cells enriched from blood (not recorded which). The receptors here all came from a young man who had been exposed to COVID-19.

This clone occurred once. V is TRBV7-9 and J is TRBJ2-1, with 8 bases that match TRBD2. Trimming cost V 5 bases and J 4 bases; bases outside gene matches: 10. Germline V CDR1 and CDR2: SEHNR, FQNEAQ (reference sequence). The CDR3 consists of 16 residues. The CDR3 nucleotides are TGTGCCAGCAGCACCTCGGTACTAGCGGTTTACAATGAGCAGTTCTTC. Amino acids: CASSTSVLAVYNEQFF.

J is TRBJ1-2 and V is TRBV19; a weak D match, TRBD1 (5 bases). Germline loops: CDR1 LNHDA, CDR2 SQIVND (reference sequence). V was trimmed by 6 bases and J by 4 bases, leaving 15 bases between them. The CDR3 is 14 residues long. For the CDR3, the DNA is TGTGCCAGTAGCACCTCCGGGGGTCCCTATGGCTACACCTTC. Protein sequence: CASSTSGGPYGYTF.

The genes are TRBV6-5 and TRBJ2-1, with D perhaps matching TRBD1 (6 bases). Germline V gene sequence: CDR1 MNHEY, CDR2 SVGAGI. Trimming stripped 7 bases from V and 9 bases from J, with 22 bases between. The CDR3 has 15 residues. The CDR3 sequence: CASIFGRSDSGEQFF. The CDR3 DNA sequence: TGTGCCAGCATCTTCGGACGCTCGGACAGTGGTGAGCAGTTCTTC.

CDR3 DNA sequence: TGTGCCAGCAGCTTGGGGGGGACTAGACGTAGCCCCTACAATGAGCAGTTCTTC. This translates into CASSLGGTRRSPYNEQFF. The chain employs TRBV5-6 and TRBJ2-1, with 8 nucleotides matching TRBD2. This CDR3 is 18 amino acids long. The V gene end was trimmed by 0 bases and the J gene end by 2 bases; junction bases not matched to a gene: 10. Germline CDR1 is SGHDT and CDR2 is YYEEEE.

The J gene is TRBJ1-2, the V gene TRBV6-1; 8 bases line up with TRBD1. The CDR3 runs 16 residues. The V and J ends lost 6 bases and 5 bases, in that order; junction bases with no gene match: 14. Germline V gives CDR1 MNHNS, CDR2 SASEGT. The chain's CDR3 is CASSEMTGDPRYGYTF. Written as DNA, the CDR3 is TGTGCCAGCAGCGAAATGACAGGGGACCCTAGGTATGGCTACACCTTC.

V usage is TRBV7-2 and J usage is TRBJ2-7; a weak D match, TRBD1 (5 bases). This CDR3 has 15 residues. Per the germline V gene, CDR1 is SGHTA and CDR2 is FQGNSA. Between the trimmed V and J ends, which lost 5 bases and 0 bases, there was a span of 14 bases. The DNA for the CDR3 is TGTGCCAGCAGCGCCCAGGGATATAGCTCCTACGAGCAGTACTTC. Translation: CASSAQGYSSYEQYF.

The chain employs TRBV7-6 and TRBJ2-2; D is unclear. V lost 2 bases and J 4 bases, leaving 14 bases between the germline ends. There are 16 residues in the CDR3. Germline CDR1 and CDR2: SGHVS and FNYEAQ. This CDR3 reads CASSLQAAESTGELFF. CDR3 sequence (DNA): TGTGCCAGCAGCTTACAGGCCGCAGAGTCCACCGGGGAGCTGTTTTTT.

The chain is built from TRBV6-2 or TRBV6-3 and TRBJ2-1; tentative D call: TRBD2 (5 bases). V dropped 5 bases and J dropped 12 bases, with 20 bases sitting between them. This CDR3 is built from 14 residues. CDR1 is MNHEY and CDR2 is SVGEGT in the germline V gene. The CDR3 reads CASSTEGGPRGQFF. CDR3 coding DNA: TGTGCCAGCAGTACCGAAGGCGGCCCCCGGGGGCAGTTCTTC.